The rows below give T cell receptor beta chains drawn from one sample of a study of vaccination and CD4 T cells after COVID-19. A single record per CDR3 protein comes from TCRdb applying MiXCR to the PCR reads. This sample yields roughly 5,400 distinct CDR3 sequences, of which less than 35% are seen a single time; roughly 25% belongs to the top ten. Their antigens remain unidentified. Sequencing was performed on CD4+ T cells from blood, cultured in vitro. The receptors derive from a human donor in good health. Each CDR3 is given with its conserved first and last residue. A D gene is named only where the DNA matches it firmly. Part of the rows lack a size; the others show once, few, many or a class for expanded clones.

TRBV20-1,TRBJ2-1,-,few,TGCAGTGCCCCCGACAGGAGTACCTACAATGAGCAGTTCTTC,CSAPDRSTYNEQFF
TRBV12-3/TRBV12-4,TRBJ2-3,-,-,TGTGCCAGCAGTCTTGTCCAGGGTACAGATACGCAGTATTTT,CASSLVQGTDTQYF
TRBV18,TRBJ1-2,-,few,TGTGCCAGCTCCTCCCGGGGGGAGAGCGACTATGGCTACACCTTC,CASSSRGESDYGYTF
TRBV18,TRBJ1-5,-,-,TGTGCCAGCTCACCTCCCGAGCTCGGCAATCAGCCCCAGCATTTT,CASSPPELGNQPQHF
TRBV14,TRBJ1-2,-,few,TGTGCCAGCAGCCAAGAGGGATACTATGGCTACACCTTC,CASSQEGYYGYTF
TRBV7-9,TRBJ2-3,TRBD1,-,TGTGCCAGCAGCTTATTGTGGACAGGGTCAATCCGAGATACGCAGTATTTT,CASSLLWTGSIRDTQYF
TRBV10-1,TRBJ1-3,-,few,TGCGCCAGCAGTGAGGAGTTCTCTGGAAACACCATATATTTT,CASSEEFSGNTIYF
TRBV10-2,TRBJ1-6,-,-,TGCGCCAGCAGTTTGGGGCCTTTGAATTCACCCCTCCACTTT,CASSLGPLNSPLHF
TRBV7-2,TRBJ1-1,-,few,TGTGCCAGCAGCTTAGTGGCAGGGGTGGGGGCTGAAGCTTTCTTT,CASSLVAGVGAEAFF
TRBV5-8,TRBJ1-2,-,-,TGTGCCAGCAGCCAGGACACGGTCCTTTTCTTC,CASSQDTVLFF
TRBV30,TRBJ1-2,TRBD1,-,TGTGCCTGGAGTTTTACAGGGGTTGTAGTGTATGGCTACACCTTC,CAWSFTGVVVYGYTF
TRBV19,TRBJ2-2,-,-,TGTGCCAGTAGTGCTCCGGGGGTACTCACCGGGGAGCTGTTTTTT,CASSAPGVLTGELFF
TRBV6-5,TRBJ2-7,-,-,TGTGCCAGCAGTTACCCTCCTGAAGGCAGGGCGCCCTCCGAGCAGTACTTC,CASSYPPEGRAPSEQYF
TRBV30,TRBJ2-7,-,-,TGTGCCTGGAGTGTACTGGACAGACCCTACGAGCAGTACTTC,CAWSVLDRPYEQYF
TRBV6-4,TRBJ2-1,-,-,TGTGCCAGCAGTCAGCAGGGCGGAAACAATGAGCAGTTCTTC,CASSQQGGNNEQFF
TRBV7-3,TRBJ2-5,-,-,TGTGCCAGCAGCTTAGGGGACGGGACCCAGTACTTC,CASSLGDGTQYF
TRBV30,TRBJ1-2,-,medium-sized,TGTGCCTGGACGGTCGGGGGAAACTATGGCTACACCTTC,CAWTVGGNYGYTF
TRBV6-1,TRBJ1-2,TRBD1,few,TGTGCCAGCAGCGTAGGGCCAGGCAGGGGGAGAGGTGGCTACACCTTC,CASSVGPGRGRGGYTF
TRBV6-1,TRBJ1-1,-,few,TGTGCCAGCAGTGAATACGTGAACACTGAAGCTTTCTTT,CASSEYVNTEAFF
TRBV5-1,TRBJ1-1,-,-,TGCGCCAGCAGTCTGGGACACGGGAACACTGAAGCTTTCTTT,CASSLGHGNTEAFF
TRBV7-3,TRBJ2-2,TRBD1,few,TGTGCCAGCAGCCGCAGGACAGGGAACACCGGGGAGCTGTTTTTT,CASSRRTGNTGELFF
TRBV11-2,TRBJ1-2,-,-,TGTGCCAGCAGCATACGGGACCGAGACTATGGCTACACCTTC,CASSIRDRDYGYTF
TRBV20-1,TRBJ2-1,TRBD2,few,TGCAGTGCTAGAGATCTAGCGGGGGGGAGCTCCTACAATGAGCAGTTCTTC,CSARDLAGGSSYNEQFF
TRBV7-8,TRBJ1-5,-,-,TGTGCCAGCAGCCCCGAAAGGGTTGGCAATCAGCCCCAGCATTTT,CASSPERVGNQPQHF
TRBV6-1,TRBJ1-6,-,-,TGTGCCAGCAGGAGGGACACCGGAAATTCACCCCTCCACTTT,CASRRDTGNSPLHF
TRBV9,TRBJ2-1,-,-,TGTGCCAGCAGCGTCAGGGCCACATGGCCCAATGAGCAGTTCTTC,CASSVRATWPNEQFF
TRBV14,TRBJ1-2,-,-,TGTGCCAGCAGCCAAGAGGGCTTTTCCAACTTTAACTATGGCTACACCTTC,CASSQEGFSNFNYGYTF
TRBV6-1,TRBJ2-1,-,-,TGTGCCAGCAGTGAAGCAAGTGCGCCCGCTAGCAATGAGCAGTTCTTC,CASSEASAPASNEQFF
TRBV27,TRBJ1-2,-,few,TGTGCCAGCAGTTTTCTTTCCAGGGACGATGGCTACACCTTC,CASSFLSRDDGYTF
TRBV19,TRBJ2-3,-,-,TGTGCCAGTAGTCGTTTGAGTGCGAGGGAGCCTGCCGATACGCAGTATTTT,CASSRLSAREPADTQYF
TRBV30,TRBJ2-7,-,-,TGTGCCTGGGGTGCTTCCTACGGGCAGTACTTC,CAWGASYGQYF
TRBV11-3,TRBJ1-1,-,few,TGTGCCAGCAGCTTGGCCTATAACACTGAAGCTTTCTTT,CASSLAYNTEAFF
TRBV5-8,TRBJ1-1,-,-,TGTGCCAGCAGCTTACTCCAGGGTGGCACTGAAGCTTTCTTT,CASSLLQGGTEAFF
TRBV19,TRBJ2-3,-,-,TGTGCCAGTAGTAGGGGTTTAGCAGATACGCAGTATTTT,CASSRGLADTQYF
TRBV2,TRBJ2-7,TRBD1,-,TGTGCCACTCGGGACAGGGCGGGCTACGAGCAGTACTTC,CATRDRAGYEQYF
TRBV12-3/TRBV12-4,TRBJ2-1,-,-,TGTGCCAGCAGTTTGGCGGGGGCCATAAGTAATGAGCAGTTCTTC,CASSLAGAISNEQFF
TRBV7-8,TRBJ1-6,-,large,TGTGCCAGCAGCTTAGATGGGGTTGGTAATTCACCCCTCCACTTT,CASSLDGVGNSPLHF
TRBV24-1,TRBJ1-2,-,-,TGTGCCACCAGTGACAGAAACTATGGCTACACCTTC,CATSDRNYGYTF
TRBV12-3/TRBV12-4,TRBJ2-7,-,-,TGTGCCAGCAGTTTCTTCGGGAGTACCTACGAGCAGTACTTC,CASSFFGSTYEQYF
TRBV7-6,TRBJ2-5,TRBD2,-,TGTGCCAGCAGCTTTGTTGGGACTATAAGGGAGACCCAGTACTTC,CASSFVGTIRETQYF
TRBV11-2,TRBJ1-5,TRBD1,-,TGTGCCAGCAGCTTTGGGACAGGGGGTCAGCCCCAGCATTTT,CASSFGTGGQPQHF
TRBV27,TRBJ1-6,-,few,TGTGCCAGCAGTTTCGATTCCTATAATTCACCCCTCCACTTT,CASSFDSYNSPLHF
TRBV18,TRBJ1-5,-,-,TGTGCCAGCTCCCGAGGATCGGATCAGCCCCAGCATTTT,CASSRGSDQPQHF
TRBV7-9,TRBJ1-2,-,-,TGTGCCAGCAGCCCCCTGAGATGGACGGACTATGGCTACACCTTC,CASSPLRWTDYGYTF
TRBV20-1,TRBJ1-5,-,-,TGCAGTGCTAGAGAGAGCAATCAGCCCCAGCATTTT,CSARESNQPQHF
TRBV5-1,TRBJ1-1,-,-,TGCGCCAGCAGCTTAGGCGGCATGAACACTGAAGCTTTCTTT,CASSLGGMNTEAFF
TRBV2,TRBJ2-7,-,-,TGTGCCAGCAGTGAAACCTCACAGGATCGATACGAGCAGTACTTC,CASSETSQDRYEQYF
TRBV6-2/TRBV6-3,TRBJ1-5,TRBD1,-,TGTGCCAGCAACAGGGGCGGTCAGCCCCAGCATTTT,CASNRGGQPQHF
TRBV6-5,TRBJ2-1,-,-,TGTGCCAGCAGTTACTCCAAGGACAGCCTGGCTGAGCAGTTCTTC,CASSYSKDSLAEQFF
TRBV20-1,TRBJ1-2,TRBD1,-,TGCAGTGCTAGGAGACAGGGAGGTGGCTACACCTTC,CSARRQGGGYTF
TRBV10-2,TRBJ2-1,-,-,TGCGCCAGCAGGGATATACAGGGAATCTCCTACAATGAGCAGTTCTTC,CASRDIQGISYNEQFF
TRBV6-1,TRBJ2-7,TRBD1,-,TGTGCCAGCAGATTAACCGGGACAGGAAACTACGAGCAGTACTTC,CASRLTGTGNYEQYF
TRBV29-1,TRBJ2-5,-,-,TGCAGCGTATTCGGCGGGGCCCCAGGAAAGACCCAGTACTTC,CSVFGGAPGKTQYF
TRBV27,TRBJ2-7,-,-,TGTGCCAGCTCCCCGGGGGGTGGTCAGGGGGTCTCCTACGAGCAGTACTTC,CASSPGGGQGVSYEQYF
TRBV11-3,TRBJ2-2,-,-,TGTGCCAGCAGCTCCGATAACACCGGGGAGCTGTTTTTT,CASSSDNTGELFF
TRBV21-1,TRBJ1-4,-,few,TGTGCCAGCAAGGGGGCAGGGTCAAGGGAGAGTATTGAAAAACTGTTTTTT,CASKGAGSRESIEKLFF
TRBV7-3,TRBJ1-2,TRBD1,-,TGTGCCAGCAGCTTAGACAGGGAAGATGGCTACACCTTC,CASSLDREDGYTF
TRBV11-1,TRBJ1-3,-,-,TGTGCCAGCAACCGGGGTGGCAGCTCTGGAAACACCATATATTTT,CASNRGGSSGNTIYF
TRBV3-1,TRBJ2-7,TRBD1,-,TGTGCCAGCAGCCACCCGGGACAGGGCACCTACGAGCAGTACTTC,CASSHPGQGTYEQYF
TRBV20-1,TRBJ1-6,-,-,TGCAGTGCTAGAACGGGGACCAGCTCCTATAATTCACCCCTCCACTTT,CSARTGTSSYNSPLHF